This entry lists 27 T cell receptor beta chains sequenced from one sample in a study of cytomegalovirus exposure and HLA in healthy donors. Vbeta (60) and Jbeta (13) primers were used in the PCR. Assay used: immunoSEQ multiplex PCR; TCRdb lists only in-frame clones, some missing. The sample holds more than 85,000 clones, roughly 80% seen once. Sequencing was carried out using PBMCs. All receptors derive from a male donor in good health and CMV-seropositive.

The chain has TRBV19 and TRBJ2-5; 10 bases agree with TRBD2. Germline V gene data show CDR1 as LNHDA and CDR2 as SQIVND (reference sequence). V shed 3 bases, J shed 5 bases, and the junction held 21 bases outside the gene matches. CDR3 length: 20 amino acids. CDR3 DNA sequence: TGTGCCAGTAGTATCCTAACGCCTAGCGGGGGTAAGTGTCTAAGCGAGACCCAGTACTTC. This encodes CASSILTPSGGKCLSETQYF.

This clone was found a few times. The genes are TRBV5-8 and TRBJ2-1; D is possibly TRBD1 (6 bases). CDR3 length equals 14 residues. Germline lookup yields CDR1 SGHTS and CDR2 YDEGEE. V gave up 1 base and J gave up 12 bases, with 17 bases separating them. As DNA, the CDR3 is TGTGCCAGCAGCTTGTTCGACAGGACGTGCGGGCAGTTCTTC. Its protein is CASSLFDRTCGQFF.

The CDR3 DNA reads TGTGCCAGCAGCCAAGGGGAGGCTAGCGGGGGGGTTCCCTACGAGCAGTACTTC. As protein: CASSQGEASGGVPYEQYF. The rearrangement joins TRBV4-2 to TRBJ2-7; 12 nucleotides agree with TRBD2. The V gene's germline CDR1 is LGHNA and CDR2 YNFKEQ. The CDR3 has 18 residues. With 1 base clipped from V and 2 bases from J, the junction kept 9 bases outside the gene matches.

This clone is termed medium-sized. The V gene is TRBV6-4, the J gene TRBJ2-1; TRBD2 agrees at 9 bases. The CDR3 is made up of 16 amino acids. J lost 8 bases, V lost 3 bases, and 11 bases had no gene match. Germline CDR1 MRHNA, CDR2 SNTAGT. The CDR3 DNA sequence: TGTGCCAGCAGTGATGGGGGGGCTAGCGGGGCTGATGAGCAGTTCTTC. Translation: CASSDGGASGADEQFF.

The V gene is TRBV5-1, the J gene TRBJ2-2; possible D gene TRBD2, 6 bases. The CDR3 sequence is 13 residues long. Germline loops: CDR1 SGHRS, CDR2 YFSETQ. V was trimmed by 1 base and J by 9 bases, leaving 10 bases between them. CDR3 amino acids: CASSLRGGWELFF. The CDR3 nucleotides read TGCGCCAGCAGCTTGAGAGGAGGGTGGGAGCTGTTTTTT.

The chain employs TRBV6-5 and TRBJ2-5; D perhaps matches TRBD2 (5 bases). V lost 6 bases and J 4 bases, leaving 12 bases between the germline ends. The germline CDR1 and CDR2 sequences are MNHEY and SVGAGI. The CDR3 length is 13 residues. CDR3 DNA: TGTGCCAGCAGCATAAGCGGTGCAGAGACCCAGTACTTC. It specifies CASSISGAETQYF.

J is TRBJ2-1 and V is TRBV27; 7 nucleotides line up with TRBD2. V lost 3 bases to trimming and J lost 5 bases; unmatched junction nucleotides: 7. The CDR3 loop spans 15 amino acids. CDR1 and CDR2 from the germline V gene are MNHEY and SMNVEV (reference sequence). DNA for the CDR3: TGTGCCAGCAGTTTTGCAGGACTAGGGGACAATGAGCAGTTCTTC. Its translation is CASSFAGLGDNEQFF.

In DNA, the CDR3 is TGTGCCAGCAGCCAAGACTTCCGGCCGGGACTAGCGGGGGAACCCTACGAGCAGTACTTC. This translates into CASSQDFRPGLAGEPYEQYF. The V call is TRBV4-2, the J call TRBJ2-7; the match to TRBD2 covers 14 bases. Germline V CDR1 and CDR2: LGHNA, YNFKEQ. CDR3 size: 20 residues. The trim removed 0 bases at V and 2 bases at J, leaving 12 bases unmatched.

The rearrangement joins TRBV11-2 to TRBJ2-5, with 9 positions matching TRBD2. This CDR3 has 16 amino acids. With V trimmed by 5 bases and J by 1 base, 8 bases remained unmatched. CDR1 and CDR2 (germline): SGHAT, FQNNGV. CDR3 sequence reads: CASSLLAGKPQETQYF. CDR3 DNA sequence: TGTGCCAGCAGCCTCCTAGCGGGGAAACCCCAAGAGACCCAGTACTTC.

This chain joins TRBV2 and TRBJ2-3; 13 positions agree with TRBD2. The junction had 7 bases not matched to a gene; V was cut back by 5 bases and J by 5 bases. Germline CDR1 is SNHLY and CDR2 is FYNNEI. The CDR3 consists of 16 residues. This CDR3 is CASSSTSGGMRDTQYF. The CDR3, as DNA: TGTGCCAGCAGTTCGACTAGCGGGGGGATGAGAGATACGCAGTATTTT.

Of note for this clone: Since the CDR3 does not end with the conserved phenylalanine or tryptophan, this likely comes from a read error. V usage is TRBV5-1 and J usage is TRBJ1-6; D might be TRBD1 (5 bases). CDR1 is SGHRS and CDR2 is YFSETQ in the germline V gene. This CDR3 contains 15 residues. Trimming pared 4 bases from V and 7 bases from J, leaving 15 bases between. In DNA form, the CDR3 reads TGCGCCAGCAGCCCCCAGGGACTGCTCAATTCACCCCTCCACCTT. It encodes CASSPQGLLNSPLHL.

This rearrangement joins TRBV18 to TRBJ2-1, with TRBD2 matching 8 bases. The CDR3 has 13 residues. The germline V gene encodes CDR1 KGHSH and CDR2 LQKENI. The V gene end was trimmed by 3 bases and the J gene end by 10 bases; junction bases not matched to a gene: 5. The CDR3 spells CASSPSGGDEQFF. In DNA, the CDR3 is TGTGCCAGCTCACCGAGCGGGGGTGACGAGCAGTTCTTC. The full variable domain, its missing parts supplied by reference TRBV18 and TRBJ2-1, is NAGVMQNPRHLVRRRGQEARLRCSPMKGHSHVYWYRQLPEEGLKFMVYLQKENIIDESGMPKERFSAEFPKEGPSILRIQQVVRGDSAAYFCASSPSGGDEQFFGPGTRLTVL.

The V call is TRBV5-1, the J call TRBJ2-7; D unresolved. The ends were cut back, 2 bases at V and 4 bases at J, with 13 bases in the middle. The CDR3 spans 14 residues. Germline V gene sequence: CDR1 SGHRS, CDR2 YFSETQ. The CDR3 coding sequence is TGCGCCAGCAGCTTCGCCGGTGACACGTACGAGCAGTACTTC. Protein product: CASSFAGDTYEQYF. Variable domain in full (rest from reference TRBV5-1 and TRBJ2-7): KAGVTQTPRYLIKTRGQQVTLSCSPISGHRSVSWYQQTPGQGLQFLFEYFSETQRNKGNFPGRFSGRQFSNSRSEMNVSTLELGDSALYLCASSFAGDTYEQYFGPGTRLTVT.

V and J are TRBV29-1 and TRBJ1-2, with D tentatively TRBD1 (6 bases). Trimming cost V 5 bases and J 7 bases, with 14 bases left between them. Germline lookup yields CDR1 SQVTM and CDR2 ANQGSEA. CDR3 length: 12 amino acids. The CDR3 here is CSVMAGGCGYTF. CDR3 in DNA: TGCAGCGTTATGGCGGGGGGCTGTGGCTACACCTTC.

This clone showed up just once. This chain uses TRBV7-9 with TRBJ1-1, with 7 bases lining up with TRBD1. J lost 6 bases, V lost 0 bases, and 4 bases had no gene match. The CDR3 runs 14 residues. The germline V gene has CDR1 SEHNR and CDR2 FQNEAQ (reference sequence). In nucleotides, the CDR3 is TGTGCCAGCAGCTTAGCGGGGCAGGGGGCTGAAGCTTTCTTT. This codes for CASSLAGQGAEAFF.

V is TRBV5-5 and J is TRBJ1-5, with D possibly TRBD1 on 5 matching bases. This CDR3 is 15 amino acids long. The V and J ends lost 4 bases and 1 base respectively, with 12 bases between them. Germline CDR1 and CDR2: SGHKS and YYEKEE (reference sequence). The CDR3 loop is CASSPRVGSNQPQHF. CDR3 in DNA: TGTGCCAGCAGCCCCAGGGTTGGAAGCAATCAGCCCCAGCATTTT.

This clone has more than one count but fewer than ten. This chain connects TRBV29-1 to TRBJ2-4; 11 nucleotides line up with TRBD1. This CDR3 has 15 amino acids. Germline V CDR1 and CDR2: SQVTM, ANQGSEA. The trim removed 1 base at V and 6 bases at J, leaving 5 bases unmatched. In nucleotides, the CDR3 is TGCAGCGTTGAAGCCACTGGGACAGGGGGAAACATTCAGTACTTC. Amino acids: CSVEATGTGGNIQYF.

The chain is built from TRBV29-1 and TRBJ2-3, with D perhaps TRBD2 (6 bases). Trimming took 4 bases from V and 2 from J, leaving 13 bases between them. Germline assignment: CDR1 SQVTM and CDR2 ANQGSEA. The CDR3 spans 14 residues. CDR3 region: CSVVRDFLTDTQYF. The DNA of the CDR3 is TGCAGCGTTGTTAGGGACTTCCTCACAGATACGCAGTATTTT.

V usage is TRBV9 and J usage is TRBJ1-3; the match to TRBD1 covers 9 bases. The junction had 8 bases not matched to a gene; V was cut back by 4 bases and J by 3 bases. Germline values: CDR1 SGDLS, CDR2 YYNGEE. This CDR3 spans 16 amino acids. CDR3 sequence reads: CASSSTGGWVGNTIYF. The CDR3 DNA sequence: TGTGCCAGCAGCTCCACAGGGGGCTGGGTTGGAAACACCATATATTTT.

The rearrangement uses TRBV5-4 and TRBJ2-3, with 10 bases fitting TRBD2. Per the germline V gene, CDR1 is SGHNT and CDR2 is YYREEE (reference sequence). With 0 bases clipped from V and 4 bases from J, the junction kept 11 bases outside the gene matches. The CDR3 runs to 18 residues. The CDR3 DNA sequence: TGTGCCAGCAGCTTGGAGGCGGGACTAGCGAATGGGGCAGATACGCAGTATTTT. Residues: CASSLEAGLANGADTQYF.

J is TRBJ2-7 and V is TRBV5-1, with a weak D call TRBD2 (6 bases). The germline CDR1 and CDR2 sequences are SGHRS and YFSETQ. This CDR3 is built from 15 residues. V gave up 6 bases and J gave up 1 base, with 17 bases separating them. The CDR3: CASTHTGGDSYEQYF. CDR3 coding DNA: TGCGCCAGCACTCACACGGGCGGGGATTCCTACGAGCAGTACTTC.

V and J are TRBV27 and TRBJ1-5, with unresolved D. The V end was cut by 0 bases, the J end by 7 bases, with 13 bases between. Germline CDR1 and CDR2: MNHEY and SMNVEV (reference sequence). The CDR3 totals 15 residues. Written as DNA, the CDR3 is TGTGCCAGCAGTTTATCGTGGACTACCTCACAGCCCCAGCATTTT. Protein product: CASSLSWTTSQPQHF.

The chain joins TRBV7-9 to TRBJ1-2, with no clear D. CDR3 length equals 12 residues. V lost 2 bases and J 7 bases, leaving 8 bases between the germline ends. Germline CDR1 is SEHNR and CDR2 is FQNEAQ (reference sequence). The CDR3 loop is CASSLMAAGYTF. CDR3 DNA sequence: TGTGCCAGCAGCTTAATGGCCGCTGGCTACACCTTC.

This clone was found a few times. The chain carries TRBV7-2 and TRBJ1-2; 9 bases are a match to TRBD1. Germline values: CDR1 SGHTA, CDR2 FQGNSA. Germline trimming cut 5 bases from V and 7 bases from J; bases unmatched to any gene: 11. The CDR3 is made up of 15 amino acids. The CDR3: CASSQDGDRASGYTF. The CDR3 DNA is TGTGCCAGCAGCCAAGACGGGGACAGGGCGTCTGGCTACACCTTC.

J is TRBJ2-1 and V is TRBV4-3, with TRBD2 identical over 9 bases. The CDR3 length is 17 residues. Germline values: CDR1 LGHNA, CDR2 YSLEER. J was trimmed by 6 bases and V by 0 bases; bases with no gene match: 9. CDR3 DNA sequence: TGCGCCAGCAGCCAAGAGGCGGGGGGGCCGATAGTCAATGAGCAGTTCTTC. Translated, it gives CASSQEAGGPIVNEQFF.

The gene calls are TRBV19 and TRBJ1-1, with 7 bases that match TRBD1. In germline, CDR1 is LNHDA, CDR2 SQIVND (reference sequence). J was trimmed by 7 bases and V by 5 bases; bases with no gene match: 4. This CDR3 is 12 amino acids long. CDR3 residues: CASSFRQGEAFF. CDR3 sequence (DNA): TGTGCCAGTAGTTTCCGACAGGGTGAAGCTTTCTTT. Drawing the rest from reference TRBV19 and TRBJ1-1, the complete variable domain is DGGITQSPKYLFRKEGQNVTLSCEQNLNHDAMYWYRQDPGQGLRLIYYSQIVNDFQKGDIAEGYSVSREKKESFPLTVTSAQKNPTAFYLCASSFRQGEAFFGQGTRLTVV.

The chain links TRBV11-3 to TRBJ2-2; tentative D call: TRBD1 (6 bases). This CDR3 comprises 17 residues. The V end lost 3 bases, the J end lost 4 bases, and 18 bases lay between the germline ends. Germline lookup yields CDR1 SGHNT and CDR2 YENEEA. CDR3 sequence reads: CASSFDILGTPTGELFF. As DNA, the CDR3 is TGTGCCAGCAGCTTTGATATTCTTGGGACACCCACCGGGGAGCTGTTTTTT.